This T cell receptor (beta chain) was obtained from a study of low-dose radiotherapy and immunotherapy resistance in tumors. Study-level information: The 200 mg/m2 dose of intravenous cyclophosphamide was given every two weeks, one day before radiation and immunotherapy.

Germline lookup yields CDR1 DFQATT and CDR2 SNEGSKA (reference sequence). The CDR3 has 12 residues. V dropped 5 bases and J dropped 10 bases, with 15 bases sitting between them. First-strand cDNA used TRAV- and TRBV-specific primers, covering alpha and beta chains. Amplification of TCRs used a constant-region primer and V-primer adapter for approximately 18 PCR cycles. TCRdb itself ran the reads through MiXCR, one entry per CDR3 protein. The table records about 64,000 distinct CDR3 sequences, about a quarter of them present only once. This clonotype came up many times. Stated time point: before trial treatment. As a condition of eligibility, patients had advanced solid tumors lacking tumor-infiltrating lymphocytes.

The sample was PBMCs, taken before treatment. The chain carries TRBV20-1 and TRBJ2-1, with D unclear. This sequence originates from a male donor with rectosigmoid adenocarcinoma. CDR3 sequence reads: CSARETPGEQFF. The CDR3 nucleotides read TGCAGTGCTCGCGAAACCCCTGGGGAGCAGTTCTTC.